In this sample, the clone carrying this T cell receptor (beta chain) turned up many times. Trimming took 5 bases from V and 6 from J, leaving 9 bases between them. CDR3 size: 12 residues. TRAV- and TRBV-specific primers primed first-strand cDNA, covering alpha and beta chains. Both a constant-region primer and a V-primer adapter served to amplify TCRs across roughly 20 PCR cycles. TCRdb reprocessed the reads with MiXCR, giving one entry per CDR3 protein. The repertoire holds under 90,000 distinct CDR3 sequences, over 15% seen once, with 2.5% to 3.5% in the top ten. Time point indicated: before trial treatment. The donors, trial participants, received nivolumab, ipilimumab, aspirin, low-dose cyclophosphamide and low-dose radiotherapy. Eligibility was restricted to patients presenting with advanced solid tumors that lacked tumor-infiltrating lymphocytes. The sample is drawn from a study of low-dose radiotherapy and immunotherapy resistance in tumors.

This sample comprised PBMCs, obtained before treatment. The TCR originated in a male donor with prostate cancer. V gene TRBV12-3 or TRBV12-4 combines with J gene TRBJ2-3; D gene uncertain. Here the CDR3 reads CASSPGRDTQYF. The CDR3 coding sequence is TGTGCCAGCAGTCCCGGCCGGGATACGCAGTATTTT.